This T cell receptor (beta chain) was identified in a study of TIL therapy for anti-PD-1-resistant metastatic lung cancer. Background on the study: Patients had a median age of 54 years (range about 35-75).

This clone was observed a single time. Its matching antigen is unknown. As to time point: pre-treatment sample, taken before nivolumab and TIL therapy. Pleural nodules or supraclavicular lymph nodes made up most of the excised metastases sampled. The libraries were made with immunoSEQ v3. Measured with immunoSEQ multiplex PCR; TCRdb has only the in-frame clones, and not every one. The table has roughly 6,800 clones, roughly 70% seen once. Whole-study results and caveats: Many TIL product clones were absent from baseline tumor, suggesting clonal contraction.

The CDR3 contains 14 residues. With 4 bases removed from V and 7 bases from J, the gap between germline ends came to 14 bases. CDR1 and CDR2 from the germline V gene are LNHDA and SQIVND (reference sequence). The clonotype comes from a person aged 25 to 80 with non-small cell lung cancer. The sequences come from tumor tissue, collected at baseline. The chain joins TRBV19 to TRBJ1-5; no firm D call. CDR3 in amino acids: CASSSVGGQQPQHF. The CDR3 coding sequence is TGTGCCAGTAGTAGCGTGGGAGGGCAACAGCCCCAGCATTTT.